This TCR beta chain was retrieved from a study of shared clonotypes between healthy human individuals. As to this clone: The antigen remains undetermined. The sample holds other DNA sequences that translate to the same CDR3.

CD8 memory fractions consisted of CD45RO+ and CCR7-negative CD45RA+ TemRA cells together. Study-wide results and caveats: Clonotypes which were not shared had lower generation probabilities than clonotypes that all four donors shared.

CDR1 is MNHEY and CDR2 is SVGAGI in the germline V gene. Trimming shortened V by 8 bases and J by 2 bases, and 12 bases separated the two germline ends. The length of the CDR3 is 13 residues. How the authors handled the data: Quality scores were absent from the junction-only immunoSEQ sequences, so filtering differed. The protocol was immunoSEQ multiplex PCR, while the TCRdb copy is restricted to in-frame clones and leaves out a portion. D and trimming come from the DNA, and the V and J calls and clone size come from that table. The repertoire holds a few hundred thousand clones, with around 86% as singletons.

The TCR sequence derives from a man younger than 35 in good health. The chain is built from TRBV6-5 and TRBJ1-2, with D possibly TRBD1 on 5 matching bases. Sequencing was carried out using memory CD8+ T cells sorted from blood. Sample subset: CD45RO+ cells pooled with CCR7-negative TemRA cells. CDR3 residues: CASGDRGNYGYTF. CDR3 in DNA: TGTGCCAGCGGAGATCGGGGGAACTATGGCTACACCTTC.